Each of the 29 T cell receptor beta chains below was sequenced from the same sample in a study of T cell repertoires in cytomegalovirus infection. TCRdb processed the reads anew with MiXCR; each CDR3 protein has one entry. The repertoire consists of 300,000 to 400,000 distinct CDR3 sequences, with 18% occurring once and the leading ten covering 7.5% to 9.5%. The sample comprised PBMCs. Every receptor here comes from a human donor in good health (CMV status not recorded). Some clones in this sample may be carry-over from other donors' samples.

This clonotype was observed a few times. CDR3 DNA: TGTGCCAGCAGTTTAGCGATCTATAGCGGGAGAAATGAGCAGTTCTTC. Translating it yields CASSLAIYSGRNEQFF. The chain is built from TRBV12-3 or TRBV12-4 and TRBJ2-1; 9 positions match TRBD2. The CDR3 has 16 amino acids. V dropped 0 bases and J dropped 7; count of bases not matched to a gene: 7.

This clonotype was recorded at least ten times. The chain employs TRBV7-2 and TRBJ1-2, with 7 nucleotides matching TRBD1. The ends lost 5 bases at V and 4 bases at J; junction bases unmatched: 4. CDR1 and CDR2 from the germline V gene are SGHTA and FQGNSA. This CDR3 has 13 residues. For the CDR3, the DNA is TGTGCCAGCAGCGCGGACAGGATCTATGGCTACACCTTC. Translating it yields CASSADRIYGYTF.

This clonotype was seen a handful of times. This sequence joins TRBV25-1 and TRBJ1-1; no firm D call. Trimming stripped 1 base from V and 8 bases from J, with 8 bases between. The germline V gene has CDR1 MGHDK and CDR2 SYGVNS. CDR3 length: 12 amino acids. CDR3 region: CASSEFPEEAFF. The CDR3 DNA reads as TGTGCCAGCAGTGAATTCCCAGAGGAAGCTTTCTTT.

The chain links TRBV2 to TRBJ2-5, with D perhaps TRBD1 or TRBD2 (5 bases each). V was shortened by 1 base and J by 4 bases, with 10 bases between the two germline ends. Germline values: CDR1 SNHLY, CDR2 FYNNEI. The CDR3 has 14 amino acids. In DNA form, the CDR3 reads TGTGCCAGCAGTGAAGGGTCGGGGACAGAGACCCAGTACTTC. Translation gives CASSEGSGTETQYF.

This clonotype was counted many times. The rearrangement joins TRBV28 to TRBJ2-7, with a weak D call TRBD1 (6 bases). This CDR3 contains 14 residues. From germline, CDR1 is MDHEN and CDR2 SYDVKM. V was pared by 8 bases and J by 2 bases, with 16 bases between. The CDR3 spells CASCTGDNPYEQYF. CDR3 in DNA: TGTGCCAGCTGTACCGGGGACAATCCCTACGAGCAGTACTTC. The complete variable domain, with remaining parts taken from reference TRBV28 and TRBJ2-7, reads DVKVTQSSRYLVKRTGEKVFLECVQDMDHENMFWYRQDPGLGLRLIYFSYDVKMKEKGDIPEGYSVSREKKERFSLILESASTNQTSMYLCASCTGDNPYEQYFGPGTRLTVT.

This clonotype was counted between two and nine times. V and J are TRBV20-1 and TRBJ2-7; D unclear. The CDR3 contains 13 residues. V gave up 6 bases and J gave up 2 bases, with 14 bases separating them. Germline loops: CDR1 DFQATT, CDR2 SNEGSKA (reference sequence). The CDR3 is CSAAGPGAYEQYF. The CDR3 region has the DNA TGCAGTGCCGCAGGTCCCGGAGCCTACGAGCAGTACTTC.

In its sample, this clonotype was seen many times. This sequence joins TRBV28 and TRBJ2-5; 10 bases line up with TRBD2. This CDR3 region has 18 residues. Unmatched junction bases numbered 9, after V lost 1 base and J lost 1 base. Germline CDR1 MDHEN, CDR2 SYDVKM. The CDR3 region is CASSLSYPSGGFQETQYF. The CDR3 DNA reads TGTGCCAGCAGTTTATCCTACCCTAGCGGGGGATTCCAAGAGACCCAGTACTTC.

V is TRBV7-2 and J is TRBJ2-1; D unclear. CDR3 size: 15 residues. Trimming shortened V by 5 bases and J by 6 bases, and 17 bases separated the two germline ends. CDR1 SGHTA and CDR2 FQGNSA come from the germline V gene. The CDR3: CASSHPLRPRNEQFF. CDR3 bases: TGTGCCAGCAGCCACCCACTCAGGCCCCGCAATGAGCAGTTCTTC.

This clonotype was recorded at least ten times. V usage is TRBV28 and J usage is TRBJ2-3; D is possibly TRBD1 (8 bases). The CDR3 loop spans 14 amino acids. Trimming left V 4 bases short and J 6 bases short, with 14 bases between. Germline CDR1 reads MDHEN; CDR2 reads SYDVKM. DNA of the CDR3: TGTGCCAGCAGTTCGACAGGGGAGGGGGATACGCAGTATTTT. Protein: CASSSTGEGDTQYF. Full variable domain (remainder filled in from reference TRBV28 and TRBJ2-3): DVKVTQSSRYLVKRTGEKVFLECVQDMDHENMFWYRQDPGLGLRLIYFSYDVKMKEKGDIPEGYSVSREKKERFSLILESASTNQTSMYLCASSSTGEGDTQYFGPGTRLTVL.

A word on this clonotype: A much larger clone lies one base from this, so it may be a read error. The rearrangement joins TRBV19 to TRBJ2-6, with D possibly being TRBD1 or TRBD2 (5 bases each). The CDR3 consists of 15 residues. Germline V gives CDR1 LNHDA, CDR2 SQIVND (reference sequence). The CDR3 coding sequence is TGTGCCAGTAGTATTGGGGGTTCTGGGGCCAGCGTCCTGACTTTC. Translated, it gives CASSIGGSGASVLTF. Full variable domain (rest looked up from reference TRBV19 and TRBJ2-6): DGGITQSPKYLFRKEGQNVTLSCEQNLNHDAMYWYRQDPGQGLRLIYYSQIVNDFQKGDIAEGYSVSREKKESFPLTVTSAQKNPTAFYLCASSIGGSGASVLTFGAGSRLTVL.

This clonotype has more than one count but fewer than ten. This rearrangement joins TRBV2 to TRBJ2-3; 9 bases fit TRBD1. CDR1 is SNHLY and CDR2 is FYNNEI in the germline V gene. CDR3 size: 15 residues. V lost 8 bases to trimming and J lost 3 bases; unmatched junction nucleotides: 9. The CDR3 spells CASVRQGGMTDTQYF. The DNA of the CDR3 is TGTGCCAGCGTCAGACAGGGGGGAATGACAGATACGCAGTATTTT.

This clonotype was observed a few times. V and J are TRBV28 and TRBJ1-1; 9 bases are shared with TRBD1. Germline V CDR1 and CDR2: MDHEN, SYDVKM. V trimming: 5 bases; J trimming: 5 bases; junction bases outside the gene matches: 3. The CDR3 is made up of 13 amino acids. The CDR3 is CASSEQGATEAFF. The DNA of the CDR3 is TGTGCCAGCAGTGAACAGGGGGCGACTGAAGCTTTCTTT.

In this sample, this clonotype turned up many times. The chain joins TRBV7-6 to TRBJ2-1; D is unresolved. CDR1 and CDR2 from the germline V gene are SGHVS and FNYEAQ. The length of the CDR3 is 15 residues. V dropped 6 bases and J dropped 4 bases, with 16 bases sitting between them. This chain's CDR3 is CASSPTSTPYNEQFF. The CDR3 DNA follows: TGTGCCAGCAGTCCCACTTCCACTCCGTACAATGAGCAGTTCTTC. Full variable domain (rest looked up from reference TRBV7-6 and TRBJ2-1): GAGVSQSPRYKVTKRGQDVALRCDPISGHVSLYWYRQALGQGPEFLTYFNYEAQQDKSGLPNDRFSAERPEGSISTLTIQRTEQRDSAMYRCASSPTSTPYNEQFFGPGTRLTVL.

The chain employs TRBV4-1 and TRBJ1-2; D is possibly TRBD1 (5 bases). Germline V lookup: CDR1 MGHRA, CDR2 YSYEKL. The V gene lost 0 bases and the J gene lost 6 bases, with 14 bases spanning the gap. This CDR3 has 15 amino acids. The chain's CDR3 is CASSQEGRGSDGYTF. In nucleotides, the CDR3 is TGCGCCAGCAGCCAAGAGGGGAGGGGAAGCGATGGCTACACCTTC.

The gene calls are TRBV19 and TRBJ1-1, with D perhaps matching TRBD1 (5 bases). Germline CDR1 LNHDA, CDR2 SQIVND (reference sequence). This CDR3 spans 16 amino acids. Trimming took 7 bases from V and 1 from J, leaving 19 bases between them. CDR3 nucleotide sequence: TGTGCCAGTACACCGGTGGTCCGGAGGGGGAACACTGAAGCTTTCTTT. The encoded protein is CASTPVVRRGNTEAFF.

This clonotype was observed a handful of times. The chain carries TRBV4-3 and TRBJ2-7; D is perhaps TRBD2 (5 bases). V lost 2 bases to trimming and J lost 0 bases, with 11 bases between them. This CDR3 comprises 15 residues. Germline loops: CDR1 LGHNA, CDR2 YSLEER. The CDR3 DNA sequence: TGCGCCAGCAGCCAACCCCAGCGGAACTCCTACGAGCAGTACTTC. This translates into CASSQPQRNSYEQYF.

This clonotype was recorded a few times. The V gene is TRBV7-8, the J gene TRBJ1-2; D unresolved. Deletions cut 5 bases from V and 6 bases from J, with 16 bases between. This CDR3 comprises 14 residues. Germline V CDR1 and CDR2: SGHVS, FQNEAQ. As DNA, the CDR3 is TGTGCCAGCAGCACTTGGATGGGAGGCCATGGCTACACCTTC. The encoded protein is CASSTWMGGHGYTF. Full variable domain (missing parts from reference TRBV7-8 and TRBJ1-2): GAGVSQSPRYKVAKRGQDVALRCDPISGHVSLFWYQQALGQGPEFLTYFQNEAQLDKSGLPSDRFFAERPEGSVSTLKIQRTQQEDSAVYLCASSTWMGGHGYTFGSGTRLTVV.

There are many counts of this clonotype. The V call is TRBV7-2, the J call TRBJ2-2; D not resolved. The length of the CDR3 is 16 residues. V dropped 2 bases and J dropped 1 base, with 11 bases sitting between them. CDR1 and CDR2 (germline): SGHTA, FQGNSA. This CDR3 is CASSLMGGQNTGELFF. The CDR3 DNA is TGTGCCAGCAGCTTAATGGGTGGGCAGAACACCGGGGAGCTGTTTTTT.

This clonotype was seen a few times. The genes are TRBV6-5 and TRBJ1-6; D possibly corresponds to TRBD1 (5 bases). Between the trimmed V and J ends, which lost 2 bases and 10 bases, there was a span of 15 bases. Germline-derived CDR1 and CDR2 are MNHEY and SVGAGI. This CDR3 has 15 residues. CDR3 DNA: TGTGCCAGCAGTTACGGAGGGCAGGGAAGGTCACCCCTCCACTTT. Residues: CASSYGGQGRSPLHF.

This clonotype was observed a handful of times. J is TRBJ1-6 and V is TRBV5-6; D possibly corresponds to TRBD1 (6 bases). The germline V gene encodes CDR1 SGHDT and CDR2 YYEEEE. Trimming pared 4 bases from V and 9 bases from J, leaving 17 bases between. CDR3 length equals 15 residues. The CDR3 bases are TGTGCCAGCAGCGATAGGGGGGCGGGGGGTTCACCCCTCCACTTT. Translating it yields CASSDRGAGGSPLHF.

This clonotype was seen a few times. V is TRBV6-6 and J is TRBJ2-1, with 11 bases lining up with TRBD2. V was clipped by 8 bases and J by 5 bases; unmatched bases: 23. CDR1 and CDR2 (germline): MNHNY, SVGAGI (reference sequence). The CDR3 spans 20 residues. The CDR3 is CASRINWLAGGLEGNNEQFF. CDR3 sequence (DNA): TGTGCCAGCCGGATAAATTGGCTAGCGGGAGGCCTGGAGGGGAACAATGAGCAGTTCTTC.

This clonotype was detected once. The CDR3, as DNA: TGTGCCAGCAGCTTGGGCAGCGAGAACTATGGCTACACCTTC. Amino acid sequence: CASSLGSENYGYTF. The genes are TRBV5-4 and TRBJ1-2, with no clear D. Trimming left V 0 bases short and J 2 bases short, with 8 bases between. The CDR3 spans 14 residues. Germline-derived CDR1 and CDR2 are SGHNT and YYREEE (reference sequence).

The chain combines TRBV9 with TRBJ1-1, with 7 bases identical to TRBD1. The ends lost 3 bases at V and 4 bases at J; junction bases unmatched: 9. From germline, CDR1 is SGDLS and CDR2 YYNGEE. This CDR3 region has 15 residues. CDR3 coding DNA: TGTGCCAGCAGCGCCATGACAGGGAGCGGCACTGAAGCTTTCTTT. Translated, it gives CASSAMTGSGTEAFF.

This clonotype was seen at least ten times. DNA of the CDR3: TGTGCCAGCAGCTTAGACCCAACAGGGAGGAATTCACCCCTCCACTTT. Amino acid sequence: CASSLDPTGRNSPLHF. The chain uses TRBV7-2 and TRBJ1-6, with D perhaps TRBD1 (6 bases). In germline, CDR1 is SGHTA, CDR2 FQGNSA. There are 16 residues in the CDR3. Trimming cost V 1 base and J 7 bases, with 14 bases left between them.

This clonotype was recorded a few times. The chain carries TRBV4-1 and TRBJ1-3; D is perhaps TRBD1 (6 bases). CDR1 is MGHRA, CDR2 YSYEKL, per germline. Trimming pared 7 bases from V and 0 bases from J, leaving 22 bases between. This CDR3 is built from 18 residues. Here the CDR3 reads CASNEGFGRGDSGNTIYF. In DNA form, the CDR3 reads TGCGCCAGCAACGAGGGATTCGGCAGGGGCGACTCTGGAAACACCATATATTTT.

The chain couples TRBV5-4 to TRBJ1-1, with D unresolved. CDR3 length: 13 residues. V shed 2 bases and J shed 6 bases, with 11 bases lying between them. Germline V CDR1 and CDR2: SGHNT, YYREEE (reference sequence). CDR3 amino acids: CASSFREGPEAFF. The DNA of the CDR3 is TGTGCCAGCAGCTTTCGCGAGGGCCCTGAAGCTTTCTTT. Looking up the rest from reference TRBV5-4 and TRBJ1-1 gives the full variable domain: ETGVTQSPTHLIKTRGQQVTLRCSSQSGHNTVSWYQQALGQGPQFIFQYYREEENGRGNFPPRFSGLQFPNYSSELNVNALELDDSALYLCASSFREGPEAFFGQGTRLTVV.

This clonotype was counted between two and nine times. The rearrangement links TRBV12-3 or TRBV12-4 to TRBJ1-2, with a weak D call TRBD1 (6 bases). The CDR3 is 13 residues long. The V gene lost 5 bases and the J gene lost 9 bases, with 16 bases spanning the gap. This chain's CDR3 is CASSAGRGDRYTF. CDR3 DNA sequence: TGTGCCAGCAGTGCCGGTAGGGGGGATCGCTACACCTTC.

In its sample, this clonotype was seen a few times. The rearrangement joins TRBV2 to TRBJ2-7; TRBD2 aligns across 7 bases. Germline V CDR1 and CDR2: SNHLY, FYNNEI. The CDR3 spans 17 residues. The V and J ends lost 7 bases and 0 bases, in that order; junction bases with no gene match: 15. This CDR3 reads CASKPTFTSAASYEQYF. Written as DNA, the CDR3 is TGTGCCAGCAAACCCACCTTTACTAGCGCCGCCTCCTACGAGCAGTACTTC. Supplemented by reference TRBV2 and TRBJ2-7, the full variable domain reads EPEVTQTPSHQVTQMGQEVILRCVPISNHLYFYWYRQILGQKVEFLVSFYNNEISEKSEIFDDQFSVERPDGSNFTLKIRSTKLEDSAMYFCASKPTFTSAASYEQYFGPGTRLTVT.

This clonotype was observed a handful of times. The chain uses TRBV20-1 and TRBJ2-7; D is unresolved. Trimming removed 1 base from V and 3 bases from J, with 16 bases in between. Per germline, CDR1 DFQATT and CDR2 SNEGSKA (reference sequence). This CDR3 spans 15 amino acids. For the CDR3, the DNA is TGCAGTGCTAGAGTGGGCAATGACGTCCGCTACGAGCAGTACTTC. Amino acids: CSARVGNDVRYEQYF.